This paragraph reports one T cell receptor (beta chain). Its antigen is as yet unknown. The sample originates from a study of T-cell memory formation after mild COVID-19. TCRdb called the 5' RACE reads again in MiXCR, with one record for every CDR3 protein. The sample contains under 350,000 distinct CDR3 sequences, around 15% of which appear only once. The study's findings and limits: Later expanders leaned CD4+, whereas day 15 to 85 contracting clones were balanced CD4/CD8.

The sequenced sample was PBMCs or a T cell subset sorted from them (not recorded which). The receptor comes from a man between 18 and 29 years old who had mild COVID-19 (a few samples of this study predate the infection). Cell type and time point are not known.

CDR3 sequence reads: CASSPGTGYTGELFF. The CDR3 DNA reads TGTGCCAGCAGCCCAGGGACCGGTTACACCGGGGAGCTGTTTTTT. The chain employs TRBV7-9 and TRBJ2-2; D could derive from TRBD1 or TRBD2 (5 bases each). The CDR3 covers 15 residues. V was cut by 5 bases and J by 3 bases, with 13 bases left in between. Looked up from germline, CDR1 is SEHNR and CDR2 is FQNEAQ (reference sequence).